This entry is about one T cell receptor (beta chain). The antigen is unknown. Sequencing targeted TCR beta in blood CD8+ and CD4+ T cells. Bulk CD8+ and CD4+ cells came from magnetic negative isolation; CD8+ TEMRA by FACS. This entry comes from a study of CD8 T cells in Susac syndrome. Findings of the study overall: The study conceded that its TCR sequencing and HLA analysis involved relatively few individuals.

The CDR3 spans 15 residues. Germline lookup yields CDR1 MGHDK and CDR2 SYGVNS. Trimming took 2 bases from V and 3 from J; bases not matched to a gene: 4. When the RNA was reverse transcribed, random hexamers were used with an input of 0.5 to 1 ug. immunoSEQ multiplex PCR amplified TCR beta CDR3 across 54 Vbeta, 13 Jbeta. TCRdb independently ran MiXCR on the immunoSEQ multiplex PCR reads; one entry per CDR3 protein. The table has approximately 210,000 distinct CDR3 sequences, around 93% seen once; the top ten hold about 0.14%. This receptor was obtained from a human donor with Susac syndrome. The sample taken for sequencing was CD4+ T cells from PBMCs. The chain links TRBV25-1 to TRBJ1-1; 9 positions agree with TRBD1. CDR3 protein: CASSEHRGRDTEAFF. The CDR3 DNA is TGTGCCAGCAGTGAACACAGGGGGCGCGACACTGAAGCTTTCTTT. Full variable domain (missing parts from reference TRBV25-1 and TRBJ1-1): EADIYQTPRYLVIGTGKKITLECSQTMGHDKMYWYQQDPGMELHLIHYSYGVNSTEKGDLSSESTVSRIRTEHFPLTLESARPSHTSQYLCASSEHRGRDTEAFFGQGTRLTVV.